This TCR beta chain is drawn from a study of T cells in tumors after PD-1 blockade. On this clone itself: The antigen remains unidentified.

Some clones are missing from TCRdb's copy, which holds only in-frame ones; the method was immunoSEQ multiplex PCR. In the table there are 4,000 or so clones, about 56% of which are singletons. Study conclusions and caveats: Squamous carcinoma: more than 40% of expanded exhausted clones novel, versus roughly 30% of other expanded CD8+ clones. Clonal replacement, not reinvigoration, is suggested for expanded exhausted CD8+ clones after therapy.

Germline V gene lookup returns CDR1 SGHRS and CDR2 YFSETQ. V dropped 0 bases and J dropped 0; count of bases not matched to a gene: 5. The CDR3 has 17 residues. This chain joins TRBV5-1 and TRBJ2-3; 9 bases line up with TRBD2. The material was tumor tissue, obtained after anti-PD-1 treatment. The source of this sequence is a human donor with cutaneous squamous cell carcinoma. CDR3: CASSLGGRGGSTDTQYF. In DNA, the CDR3 is TGCGCCAGCAGCTTGGGGGGGCGGGGGGGCAGCACAGATACGCAGTATTTT.